Listed below are T cell receptor beta chains from one sample, sequenced in a study of cytomegalovirus exposure and HLA in healthy donors. Sequencing was performed with immunoSEQ multiplex PCR; in TCRdb, only in-frame clones are kept and a portion is missing. The table includes some 150,000 clones, roughly 91% detected once. The sequenced sample was PBMCs. The receptors shown here come from a woman between 18 and 29 years old in good health and CMV-seropositive. Both conserved end residues are part of each CDR3. Each record gives: V gene, J gene, D gene, clone size, CDR3 protein, CDR3 DNA. A D gene is named only where the DNA matches it firmly. Clone size is stated in some rows and not others, as once, few, many or a class when expanded.

v_gene: TRBV30
j_gene: TRBJ2-5
d_gene: TRBD1
abundance: -
CDR3aa: CAWSPDTGGAWETQYF
CDR3nt: TGTGCCTGGAGTCCAGATACAGGGGGCGCATGGGAGACCCAGTACTTC

v_gene: TRBV28
j_gene: TRBJ1-2
d_gene: -
abundance: -
CDR3aa: CASSPPGIPGYTF
CDR3nt: TGTGCCAGCTCCCCTCCGGGGATTCCTGGCTACACCTTC

v_gene: TRBV7-8
j_gene: TRBJ1-1
d_gene: -
abundance: -
CDR3aa: CASSLGALNTEAFF
CDR3nt: TGTGCCAGCAGCTTAGGGGCCCTGAACACTGAAGCTTTCTTT

v_gene: TRBV7-8
j_gene: TRBJ2-7
d_gene: -
abundance: few
CDR3aa: CASSSHGGGTTYEQYF
CDR3nt: TGTGCCAGCAGCTCCCATGGGGGCGGAACCACCTACGAGCAGTACTTC

v_gene: TRBV27
j_gene: TRBJ2-7
d_gene: -
abundance: -
CDR3aa: CASWWAYGGQTYEQYF
CDR3nt: TGTGCCAGCTGGTGGGCCTACGGGGGGCAAACCTACGAGCAGTACTTC

v_gene: TRBV5-1
j_gene: TRBJ1-2
d_gene: TRBD1
abundance: -
CDR3aa: CASSLADRGNYGYTF
CDR3nt: TGCGCCAGCAGCTTGGCCGACAGGGGGAACTATGGCTACACCTTC

v_gene: TRBV27
j_gene: TRBJ2-7
d_gene: TRBD1
abundance: -
CDR3aa: CASSAGTGGYEQYF
CDR3nt: TGTGCCAGCAGTGCTGGGACAGGGGGCTACGAGCAGTACTTC

v_gene: TRBV6-6
j_gene: TRBJ1-1
d_gene: TRBD1
abundance: -
CDR3aa: CASSYSTGMATEAFF
CDR3nt: TGTGCCAGCAGTTACTCGACAGGGATGGCCACTGAAGCTTTCTTT

v_gene: TRBV10-3
j_gene: TRBJ2-7
d_gene: -
abundance: -
CDR3aa: CAISEGDGEQYF
CDR3nt: TGTGCCATCAGTGAAGGGGATGGGGAGCAGTACTTC

v_gene: TRBV6-5
j_gene: TRBJ2-7
d_gene: -
abundance: once
CDR3aa: CASSYVGGFGEQYF
CDR3nt: TGTGCCAGCAGTTACGTGGGAGGATTTGGCGAGCAGTACTTC

v_gene: TRBV30
j_gene: TRBJ2-7
d_gene: TRBD1
abundance: -
CDR3aa: CAWSVGDSYYEQYF
CDR3nt: TGTGCCTGGAGTGTTGGGGACAGCTACTACGAGCAGTACTTC

v_gene: TRBV28
j_gene: TRBJ1-1
d_gene: -
abundance: -
CDR3aa: CASSLQDTEAFF
CDR3nt: TGTGCCAGCAGTTTACAGGACACTGAAGCTTTCTTT

v_gene: TRBV9
j_gene: TRBJ2-1
d_gene: TRBD2
abundance: -
CDR3aa: CASSLGGDSYNEQFF
CDR3nt: TGTGCCAGCTCGCTTGGGGGGGACTCCTACAATGAGCAGTTCTTC

v_gene: TRBV28
j_gene: TRBJ2-7
d_gene: TRBD1
abundance: -
CDR3aa: CASRGTGGLYEQYF
CDR3nt: TGTGCCAGCAGGGGGACAGGGGGCTTGTACGAGCAGTACTTC

v_gene: TRBV13
j_gene: TRBJ2-7
d_gene: TRBD1
abundance: few
CDR3aa: CASSPGQEDEQYF
CDR3nt: TGTGCCAGCAGCCCGGGACAGGAAGACGAGCAGTACTTC

v_gene: TRBV5-1
j_gene: TRBJ2-7
d_gene: TRBD2
abundance: -
CDR3aa: CASSLRRASGRSDEQYF
CDR3nt: TGCGCCAGCAGCTTAAGAAGGGCTAGCGGGAGGTCGGACGAGCAGTACTTC

v_gene: TRBV2
j_gene: TRBJ1-5
d_gene: -
abundance: -
CDR3aa: CASKVRGGVNQPQHF
CDR3nt: TGTGCCAGCAAAGTTAGGGGAGGGGTCAATCAGCCCCAGCATTTT

v_gene: TRBV7-2
j_gene: TRBJ2-1
d_gene: TRBD1
abundance: -
CDR3aa: CASSSDGQGWNEQFF
CDR3nt: TGTGCCAGCAGCTCCGACGGACAGGGTTGGAATGAGCAGTTCTTC

v_gene: TRBV27
j_gene: TRBJ2-1
d_gene: TRBD2
abundance: -
CDR3aa: CASSLAGGGRDEQFF
CDR3nt: TGTGCCAGCAGTTTAGCCGGTGGCGGGAGAGATGAGCAGTTCTTC

v_gene: TRBV30
j_gene: TRBJ2-1
d_gene: TRBD2
abundance: -
CDR3aa: CAWSIGLAGGYNEQFF
CDR3nt: TGTGCCTGGAGTATCGGACTAGCGGGAGGATACAATGAGCAGTTCTTC

v_gene: TRBV5-5
j_gene: TRBJ2-7
d_gene: TRBD2
abundance: -
CDR3aa: CASSLSLAGTREQYF
CDR3nt: TGTGCCAGCAGCTTGTCACTAGCGGGGACTAGGGAGCAGTACTTC

v_gene: TRBV12-5
j_gene: TRBJ2-2
d_gene: TRBD1
abundance: -
CDR3aa: CASVPRGLGTGELFF
CDR3nt: TGTGCTAGTGTTCCCAGGGGGCTCGGCACCGGGGAGCTGTTTTTT

v_gene: TRBV5-4
j_gene: TRBJ2-7
d_gene: -
abundance: -
CDR3aa: CASSHFDRSSYEQYF
CDR3nt: TGTGCCAGCAGCCACTTCGACAGGTCCTCCTACGAGCAGTACTTC

v_gene: TRBV5-4
j_gene: TRBJ2-2
d_gene: -
abundance: many
CDR3aa: CASSGADGTGELFF
CDR3nt: TGTGCCAGCAGCGGAGCAGATGGCACCGGGGAGCTGTTTTTT